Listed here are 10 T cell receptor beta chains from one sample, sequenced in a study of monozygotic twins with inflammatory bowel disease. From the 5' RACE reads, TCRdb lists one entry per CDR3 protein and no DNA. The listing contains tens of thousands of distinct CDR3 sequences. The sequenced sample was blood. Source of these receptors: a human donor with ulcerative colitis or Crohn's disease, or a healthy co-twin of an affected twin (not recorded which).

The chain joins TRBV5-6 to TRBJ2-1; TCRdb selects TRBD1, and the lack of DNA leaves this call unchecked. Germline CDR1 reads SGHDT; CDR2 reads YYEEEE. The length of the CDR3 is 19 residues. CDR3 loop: CASTPLRTWSGAGGVGQFF.

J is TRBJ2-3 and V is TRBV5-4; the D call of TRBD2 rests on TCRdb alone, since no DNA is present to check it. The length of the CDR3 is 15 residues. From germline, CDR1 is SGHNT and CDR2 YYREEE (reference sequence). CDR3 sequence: CASSLKQTAAGTQYF.

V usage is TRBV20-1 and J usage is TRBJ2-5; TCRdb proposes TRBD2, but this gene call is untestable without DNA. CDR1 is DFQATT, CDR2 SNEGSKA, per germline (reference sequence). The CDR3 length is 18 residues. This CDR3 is CSAAGTSGGASVQETQYF.

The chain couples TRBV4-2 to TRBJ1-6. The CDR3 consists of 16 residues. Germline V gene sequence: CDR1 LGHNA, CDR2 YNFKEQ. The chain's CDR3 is CASSQIDRLTNSPLHF.

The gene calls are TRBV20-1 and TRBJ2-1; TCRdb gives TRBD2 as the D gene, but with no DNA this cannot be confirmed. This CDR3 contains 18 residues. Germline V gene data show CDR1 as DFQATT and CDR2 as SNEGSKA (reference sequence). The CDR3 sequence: CTASLGELTSGGASEQFF.

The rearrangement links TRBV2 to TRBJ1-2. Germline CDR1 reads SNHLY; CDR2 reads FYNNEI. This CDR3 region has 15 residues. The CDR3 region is CASSESRLINYGYTF.

CDR3 loop: CASSPGILARDTEAFF. The rearrangement joins TRBV5-1 to TRBJ1-1; TCRdb proposes TRBD1, but this gene call is untestable without DNA. CDR1 and CDR2 (germline): SGHRS, YFSETQ. This CDR3 spans 16 amino acids. Full variable domain (outside the CDR3, taken from reference TRBV5-1 and TRBJ1-1): KAGVTQTPRYLIKTRGQQVTLSCSPISGHRSVSWYQQTPGQGLQFLFEYFSETQRNKGNFPGRFSGRQFSNSRSEMNVSTLELGDSALYLCASSPGILARDTEAFFGQGTRLTVV.

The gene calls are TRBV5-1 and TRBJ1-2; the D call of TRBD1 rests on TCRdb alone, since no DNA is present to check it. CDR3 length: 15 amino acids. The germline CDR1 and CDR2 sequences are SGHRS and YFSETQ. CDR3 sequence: CASSFGGQGKDGYTF.

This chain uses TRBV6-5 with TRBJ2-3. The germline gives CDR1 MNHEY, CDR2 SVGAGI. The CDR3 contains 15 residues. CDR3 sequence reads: CASSYRVVGTDTQYF.

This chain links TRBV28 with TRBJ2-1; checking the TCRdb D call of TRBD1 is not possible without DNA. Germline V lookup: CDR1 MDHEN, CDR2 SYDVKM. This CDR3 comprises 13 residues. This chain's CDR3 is CASTVAGRNEQFF.